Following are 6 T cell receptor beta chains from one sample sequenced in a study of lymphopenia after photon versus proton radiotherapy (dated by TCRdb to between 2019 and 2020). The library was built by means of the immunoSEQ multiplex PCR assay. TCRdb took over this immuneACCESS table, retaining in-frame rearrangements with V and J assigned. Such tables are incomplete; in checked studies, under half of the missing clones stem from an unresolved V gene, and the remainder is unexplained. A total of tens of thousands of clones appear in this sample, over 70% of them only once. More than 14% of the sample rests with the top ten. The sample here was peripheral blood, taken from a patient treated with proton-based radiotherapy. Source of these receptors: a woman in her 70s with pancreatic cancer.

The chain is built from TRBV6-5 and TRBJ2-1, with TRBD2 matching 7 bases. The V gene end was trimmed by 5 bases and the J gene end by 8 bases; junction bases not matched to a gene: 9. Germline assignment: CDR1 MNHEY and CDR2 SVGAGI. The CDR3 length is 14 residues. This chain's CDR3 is CASSPRDGGYEQFF. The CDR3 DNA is TGTGCCAGCAGTCCCCGGGACGGGGGGTATGAGCAGTTCTTC.

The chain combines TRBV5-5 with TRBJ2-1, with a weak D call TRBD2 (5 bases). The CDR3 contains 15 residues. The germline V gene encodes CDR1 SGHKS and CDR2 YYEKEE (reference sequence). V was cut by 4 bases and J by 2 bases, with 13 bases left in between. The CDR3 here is CASSPLTGTYNEQFF. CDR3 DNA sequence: TGTGCCAGCAGCCCACTAACCGGGACCTACAATGAGCAGTTCTTC.

CDR3 DNA sequence: TGTGCCATCAGTGAAACGACAGGGGAAGCTTTCTTT. Translating gives CAISETTGEAFF. The chain joins TRBV10-3 to TRBJ1-1, with TRBD1 identical over 7 bases. V was pared by 3 bases and J by 8 bases, with 3 bases of the junction left unmatched. CDR1 ENHRY and CDR2 SYGVKD come from the germline V gene. The CDR3 covers 12 residues.

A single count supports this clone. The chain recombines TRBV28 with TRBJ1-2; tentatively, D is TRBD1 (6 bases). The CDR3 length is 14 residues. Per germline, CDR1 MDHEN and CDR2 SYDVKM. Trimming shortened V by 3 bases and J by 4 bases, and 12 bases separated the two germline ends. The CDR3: CASSLRQGIYGYTF. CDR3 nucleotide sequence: TGTGCCAGCAGTTTGCGGCAGGGGATCTATGGCTACACCTTC.

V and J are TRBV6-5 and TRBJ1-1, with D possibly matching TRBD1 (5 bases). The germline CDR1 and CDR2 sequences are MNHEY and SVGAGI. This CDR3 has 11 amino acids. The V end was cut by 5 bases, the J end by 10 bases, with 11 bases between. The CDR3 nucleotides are TGTGCCAGCAGTCCGGCCGGGGGAGCTTTCTTT. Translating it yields CASSPAGGAFF.

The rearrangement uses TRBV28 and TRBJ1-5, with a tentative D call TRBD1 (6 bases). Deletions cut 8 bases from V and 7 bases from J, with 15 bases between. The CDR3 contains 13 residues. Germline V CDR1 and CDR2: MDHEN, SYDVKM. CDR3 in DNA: TGTGCCAGCCAAACAGGGCGTGACCAGCCCCAGCATTTT. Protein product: CASQTGRDQPQHF.